This is a list of T cell receptor beta chains from one sample in a study of cytomegalovirus exposure and HLA in healthy donors. Clones were read by immunoSEQ multiplex PCR, and TCRdb kept only the in-frame ones, dropping some. Of around 100,000 clones listed, 78% are singletons. Sequencing input: PBMCs. These receptors all come from a male donor in good health and CMV-seropositive. CDR3s include the opening cysteine and the closing phenylalanine or tryptophan. The D gene is left open where the match is weak. Clone size is shown for a subset of rows, as once, few, many or a class of expanded clone.

clone size,D gene,J gene,V gene,CDR3 protein,CDR3 DNA
.,TRBD1,TRBJ2-5,TRBV28,CASTLGGTGGLQTQYF,TGTGCCAGCACTTTAGGGGGGACAGGGGGCTTACAGACCCAGTACTTC
.,.,TRBJ2-3,TRBV7-9,CASSLGRELSTDTQYF,TGTGCCAGCAGCTTAGGACGGGAACTAAGCACAGATACGCAGTATTTT
.,TRBD1,TRBJ1-2,TRBV27,CASSLVAGGFGYTF,TGTGCCAGCAGTTTAGTAGCAGGGGGGTTTGGCTACACCTTC
.,.,TRBJ1-2,TRBV6-6,CASRTPTGGTNYGYTF,TGTGCCAGCAGAACTCCTACGGGGGGCACTAACTATGGCTACACCTTC
.,.,TRBJ2-5,TRBV2,CASTSGGSSGETQYF,TGTGCCAGCACTTCAGGAGGGTCATCCGGAGAGACCCAGTACTTC
.,TRBD2,TRBJ2-7,TRBV27,CANTSGFYEQYF,TGTGCCAACACTAGCGGATTCTACGAGCAGTACTTC
once,.,TRBJ1-2,TRBV19,CASSMGAGMNGYTF,TGTGCCAGTAGTATGGGGGCAGGGATGAATGGCTACACCTTC
medium-sized,TRBD2,TRBJ2-1,TRBV6-1,CASSDYGGSNNEQFF,TGTGCCAGCAGTGATTACGGCGGGAGCAACAATGAGCAGTTCTTC
few,TRBD1,TRBJ1-2,TRBV5-6,CASSKGQGRLGYTF,TGTGCCAGCAGCAAGGGACAGGGACGATTGGGCTACACCTTC
.,.,TRBJ1-1,TRBV28,CASSTTTDTDNTEAFF,TGTGCCAGCAGTACGACCACCGACACGGATAACACTGAAGCTTTCTTT
.,.,TRBJ2-1,TRBV7-9,CASSLVATGGPPEQFF,TGTGCCAGCAGCTTAGTTGCTACGGGGGGCCCTCCTGAGCAGTTCTTC
.,.,TRBJ2-1,TRBV6-6,CASSPWEESSYNEQFF,TGTGCCAGCAGTCCCTGGGAGGAGAGCTCCTACAATGAGCAGTTCTTC
.,.,TRBJ1-2,TRBV18,CASSPVESTTGYTF,TGTGCCAGCTCACCAGTTGAATCCACTACCGGCTACACCTTC
.,.,TRBJ2-7,TRBV30,CAWGGSYEQYF,TGTGCCTGGGGTGGGAGCTACGAGCAGTACTTC
.,TRBD2,TRBJ2-7,TRBV7-3,CASSVSGGAVVEQYF,TGTGCCAGCAGCGTTAGCGGGGGGGCCGTCGTCGAGCAGTACTTC
.,.,TRBJ2-7,TRBV11-2,CASSLSPQVEQYF,TGTGCCAGCAGCTTATCCCCGCAGGTCGAGCAGTACTTC
once,TRBD1,TRBJ1-2,TRBV29-1,CSVEQGARGYTF,TGCAGCGTTGAACAGGGGGCGCGTGGCTACACCTTC
.,TRBD1,TRBJ1-1,TRBV5-4,CASRPQGRNTEAFF,TGTGCCAGCAGACCACAGGGGCGGAACACTGAAGCTTTCTTT
.,TRBD1,TRBJ1-2,TRBV6-1,CASSALLDRAYYGYTF,TGTGCCAGCAGTGCTTTACTTGACAGGGCCTACTATGGCTACACCTTC
.,.,TRBJ2-7,TRBV19,CASSIRAGNEQYF,TGTGCCAGTAGTATAAGGGCCGGGAACGAGCAGTACTTC
few,TRBD1,TRBJ1-5,TRBV28,CASSLVTGVQGQPQHF,TGTGCCAGCAGTTTGGTGACAGGGGTTCAGGGTCAGCCCCAGCATTTT
.,.,TRBJ2-7,TRBV5-1,CASSQSGAYYEQYF,TGCGCCAGCAGCCAAAGTGGAGCTTACTACGAGCAGTACTTC
once,TRBD1,TRBJ2-1,TRBV6-5,CASSSKRDSSNEQFF,TGTGCCAGCAGTTCAAAACGGGACAGCTCCAATGAGCAGTTCTTC
.,TRBD1,TRBJ1-1,TRBV7-9,CASSSPTGGETEAFF,TGTGCCAGCAGCTCTCCGACAGGGGGCGAGACTGAAGCTTTCTTT
.,TRBD1,TRBJ2-2,TRBV11-2,CASSRERGPRTGELFF,TGTGCCAGCAGCCGGGAAAGGGGGCCCAGGACCGGGGAGCTGTTTTTT
once,.,TRBJ2-1,TRBV30,CAWSPPPGIYNEQFF,TGTGCCTGGAGTCCCCCCCCGGGAATCTACAATGAGCAGTTCTTC
.,TRBD2,TRBJ2-1,TRBV5-1,CASAFVAGGSYNEQFF,TGCGCCAGCGCTTTCGTAGCGGGAGGCTCCTACAATGAGCAGTTCTTC
.,TRBD2,TRBJ2-7,TRBV6-1,CASSERVSGAYEQYF,TGTGCCAGCAGTGAACGTGTTAGCGGGGCCTACGAGCAGTACTTC
.,.,TRBJ2-2,TRBV7-9,CASSLRVNTGELFF,TGTGCCAGCAGCCTACGGGTTAACACCGGGGAGCTGTTTTTT
.,TRBD2,TRBJ2-1,TRBV5-6,CASSQIKRERGYNEQFF,TGTGCCAGCAGCCAAATCAAGCGGGAGAGGGGGTACAATGAGCAGTTCTTC
.,TRBD2,TRBJ2-7,TRBV28,CASSFGGGGDSYEQYF,TGTGCCAGCAGTTTTGGAGGCGGGGGGGACTCATACGAGCAGTACTTC
.,.,TRBJ2-5,TRBV9,CASSVGGEESVETQYF,TGTGCCAGCAGCGTAGGAGGAGAAGAGAGCGTAGAGACCCAGTACTTC
.,.,TRBJ2-7,TRBV4-1,CASSQTSNFLEQYF,TGCGCCAGCAGCCAAACTTCGAATTTTTTAGAGCAGTACTTC
few,.,TRBJ2-7,TRBV14,CASSQVAGAGGGSSYEQYF,TGTGCCAGCAGCCAAGTAGCCGGAGCCGGGGGAGGCAGCTCCTACGAGCAGTACTTC
.,TRBD2,TRBJ2-5,TRBV27,CASGTGLAGAGETQYF,TGTGCCAGCGGGACGGGGCTAGCGGGAGCCGGGGAGACCCAGTACTTC
.,TRBD1,TRBJ1-5,TRBV19,CASSITGQGKDQPQHF,TGTGCCAGTAGTATCACGGGACAGGGAAAGGATCAGCCCCAGCATTTT
.,TRBD1,TRBJ2-1,TRBV28,CASSLGGQGYNEQFF,TGTGCCAGCAGTTTGGGGGGACAGGGGTACAATGAGCAGTTCTTC
.,TRBD1,TRBJ1-5,TRBV19,CASSGQGARQPQHF,TGTGCCAGTAGTGGACAGGGGGCTCGACAGCCCCAGCATTTT
.,.,TRBJ2-1,TRBV30,CASDSGTYNEQFF,TGTGCCTCGGATAGCGGAACCTACAATGAGCAGTTCTTC
.,.,TRBJ2-1,TRBV4-1,CASSQVSGHEQFF,TGCGCCAGCAGCCAAGTAAGTGGCCATGAGCAGTTCTTC
.,TRBD2,TRBJ2-3,TRBV5-6,CASSFSSGGTDTQYF,TGTGCCAGCAGCTTCAGTAGCGGGGGTACAGATACGCAGTATTTT
.,TRBD2,TRBJ2-5,TRBV2,CASREGLAGGGETQYF,TGTGCCAGCAGAGAGGGACTAGCGGGAGGCGGAGAGACCCAGTACTTC
.,TRBD1,TRBJ2-1,TRBV7-9,CASSLVGTGWNEQFF,TGTGCCAGCAGCTTAGTCGGGACAGGGTGGAATGAGCAGTTCTTC
.,.,TRBJ2-2,TRBV21-1,CASSKVELGLGAGELFF,TGTGCCAGCAGCAAAGTGGAGCTCGGACTAGGAGCCGGGGAGCTGTTTTTT
.,.,TRBJ1-1,TRBV18,CASSPGRGGANTEAFF,TGTGCCAGCTCACCGGGTCGCGGGGGCGCAAACACTGAAGCTTTCTTT
.,.,TRBJ2-1,TRBV7-3,CASSSQGNEQFF,TGTGCCAGCAGCTCACAGGGAAATGAGCAGTTCTTC
.,.,TRBJ1-3,TRBV28,CASSLYAGLNGNTIYF,TGTGCCAGCAGTTTATATGCAGGGCTTAATGGAAACACCATATATTTT
few,.,TRBJ1-2,TRBV2,CAAKGGWNYGYTF,TGTGCAGCCAAGGGGGGGTGGAACTATGGCTACACCTTC
.,TRBD1,TRBJ1-2,TRBV5-4,CASSGPPARREGAGGYTF,TGTGCCAGCAGCGGGCCACCTGCGAGGCGAGAGGGGGCTGGGGGCTACACCTTC
.,.,TRBJ2-1,TRBV7-9,CASSLGGGHYNEQFF,TGTGCCAGCAGCTTAGGGGGGGGGCATTACAATGAGCAGTTCTTC
.,TRBD1,TRBJ2-1,TRBV6-5,CASSSGQANEQFF,TGTGCCAGCAGTTCAGGACAGGCCAATGAGCAGTTCTTC
.,TRBD1,TRBJ2-7,TRBV7-9,CASSLRTGNNEQYF,TGTGCCAGCAGCCTCAGGACAGGGAACAACGAGCAGTACTTC
.,TRBD1,TRBJ2-2,TRBV6-1,CASSESPGTGAGELFF,TGTGCCAGCAGTGAATCCCCCGGGACAGGGGCCGGGGAGCTGTTTTTT
.,.,TRBJ2-4,TRBV4-2,CASSQGTTAKNIQYF,TGTGCCAGCAGCCAGGGGACAACAGCCAAAAACATTCAGTACTTC
.,.,TRBJ2-3,TRBV4-1,CASSPDYTTDTQYF,TGCGCCAGCAGCCCGGACTACACCACAGATACGCAGTATTTT
.,.,TRBJ2-5,TRBV28,CASSIQETQYF,TGTGCCAGCAGTATACAAGAGACCCAGTACTTC
.,TRBD2,TRBJ2-2,TRBV27,CASSPLWGREGPGELFF,TGTGCCAGCAGTCCCCTCTGGGGGCGGGAGGGTCCCGGGGAGCTGTTTTTT